Listed here is a single TCR beta chain. As handled by the study authors: For nucleated cells, counts were estimated from reference gene primer amplification. The protocol was immunoSEQ multiplex PCR, while the TCRdb copy is restricted to in-frame clones and leaves out a portion. V, J and clone size derive from that table, while D and trimming were established from the DNA sequence. The sample carries about 250,000 clones, approximately 89% recorded once. This specimen comes from a study of blood T cell repertoires in COVID-19. Turning to the study itself: Nucleic acid was either cDNA or gDNA, and it came from T cells, B-cell-depleted T cells, or PBMCs.

Cohorts were assigned according to the clinical history that participants reported. Up to 2 weeks before entering the study, exposed participants had met a COVID-19 case. The CDR3 is 14 residues long. With 0 bases clipped from V and 7 bases from J, the junction kept 3 bases outside the gene matches. The germline V gene has CDR1 SGHTA and CDR2 FQGTGA. The rearrangement uses TRBV7-3 and TRBJ2-1, with 7 bases identical to TRBD1. The sequencing sample was made of PBMCs or T cells enriched from blood (not recorded which). This receptor was taken from a woman aged 40 to 49 who had been exposed to COVID-19. DNA of the CDR3: TGTGCCAGCAGCTTAACGGGCAGGGGGAATGAGCAGTTCTTC. Its translation is CASSLTGRGNEQFF. Full variable domain (remainder filled in from reference TRBV7-3 and TRBJ2-1): GAGVSQTPSNKVTEKGKYVELRCDPISGHTALYWYRQSLGQGPEFLIYFQGTGAADDSGLPNDRFFAVRPEGSVSTLKIQRTERGDSAVYLCASSLTGRGNEQFFGPGTRLTVL.